Listed below are T cell receptor beta chains from one sample, sequenced in a study of blood T cells in healthy people across ages. From the 5' RACE reads, TCRdb called clonotypes with MiXCR, one entry per CDR3 protein. The profile shows some 900,000 distinct CDR3 sequences, more than 25% of them singletons. The sequenced sample consisted of blood. These receptors originate from a woman of 80 years or more in good health. Both conserved end residues are part of each CDR3. Each record gives: clone size, D gene, V gene, J gene, CDR3 DNA, CDR3 protein. The D gene is left open where the match is weak. Size is omitted from some rows. Given values are once, few, many or a class for expanded clones.

-,TRBD1,TRBV7-2,TRBJ1-4,TGTGCCAGCAGCTCTAGAGTGACAGGGCGGGTCGGTGAAAAACTGTTTTTT,CASSSRVTGRVGEKLFF
many,-,TRBV11-2,TRBJ1-1,TGTGCCAGCAGCTTCTCCAGGAACACTGAAGCTTTCTTT,CASSFSRNTEAFF
many,TRBD2,TRBV28,TRBJ2-3,TGTGCCAGCACCACTAGCGGGTATTTAGATACGCAGTATTTT,CASTTSGYLDTQYF
many,-,TRBV6-2/TRBV6-3,TRBJ1-4,TGTGCCAGCAGTTACAGAGTGAATGAAAAACTGTTTTTT,CASSYRVNEKLFF
many,TRBD2,TRBV2,TRBJ2-1,TGTGCCAGCACAAGCGGGGGGATCTCCTACAATGAGCAGTTCTTC,CASTSGGISYNEQFF
once,-,TRBV6-5,TRBJ2-4,TGTGCCAGCAGTTCGGGGGTTGACAAAAACATTCAGTACTTC,CASSSGVDKNIQYF
many,TRBD2,TRBV27,TRBJ2-1,TGTGCCAGCAGTTTAGGAGCGGGGGGGAATAATGAGCAGTTCTTC,CASSLGAGGNNEQFF
many,-,TRBV9,TRBJ2-5,TGTGCCAGCAGCGTTCTGGGGGCACCTGGGGAGACCCAGTACTTC,CASSVLGAPGETQYF
-,-,TRBV7-8,TRBJ2-7,TGTGCCAGCAGCCCAGACCAGGGGCAAGAGCAGTACTTC,CASSPDQGQEQYF
-,-,TRBV27,TRBJ1-1,TGTGCCAGCAGTTTATGGGGAGGGGCTGAAGCTTTCTTT,CASSLWGGAEAFF